Presented here are 6 T cell receptor beta chains from one specimen sequenced in a study of CD8+CD57+ T cells in acquired aplastic anemia. Genomic DNA templated the TCR beta VDJ and CDR3 profiling. TCRdb independently ran MiXCR on the reads; one entry per CDR3 protein. In the table there are about 190,000 distinct CDR3 sequences, around 50% of which are singletons. The sample taken for sequencing was sorted CD4+, CD8+, or CD8+CD57+ T cells (not recorded which) from PBMCs. Receptor source: a human donor in good health, serving as a control.

The chain uses TRBV2 and TRBJ2-3, with 11 positions matching TRBD2. In germline, CDR1 is SNHLY, CDR2 FYNNEI. With 8 bases clipped from V and 5 bases from J, the junction kept 6 bases outside the gene matches. The CDR3 is 14 amino acids. The CDR3 region is CASSTSGGGDTQYF. The CDR3 coding sequence is TGTGCCAGCTCAACTAGCGGGGGCGGAGATACGCAGTATTTT. Full variable domain (rest looked up from reference TRBV2 and TRBJ2-3): EPEVTQTPSHQVTQMGQEVILRCVPISNHLYFYWYRQILGQKVEFLVSFYNNEISEKSEIFDDQFSVERPDGSNFTLKIRSTKLEDSAMYFCASSTSGGGDTQYFGPGTRLTVL.

On this clonotype: As the CDR3 is not closed by the conserved phenylalanine or tryptophan, this likely results from a read error. The chain is built from TRBV6-2 or TRBV6-3 and TRBJ2-5, with D maybe TRBD2 (5 bases). With 5 bases removed from V and 4 bases from J, the gap between germline ends came to 20 bases. This CDR3 comprises 16 residues. Germline assignment: CDR1 MNHEY and CDR2 SVGEGT. CDR3 residues: CASSTIKLGSRETQYS. CDR3 nucleotide sequence: TGTGCCAGCAGTACAATCAAACTGGGGAGCCGAGAGACCCAGTACTCC.

V gene TRBV20-1 combines with J gene TRBJ2-7; D may be TRBD1 or TRBD2 (5 bases each). Germline CDR1 DFQATT, CDR2 SNEGSKA (reference sequence). Trimming stripped 1 base from V and 1 base from J, with 20 bases between. This CDR3 has 17 amino acids. The DNA for the CDR3 is TGCAGTGCTAGAGTGGGGTTCCCGGGACCTTCATCCTACGAGCAGTACTTC. It specifies CSARVGFPGPSSYEQYF.

In this sample, this clonotype turned up many times. The V call is TRBV29-1, the J call TRBJ2-7, with a weak D call TRBD1 (6 bases). Germline V gene data show CDR1 as SQVTM and CDR2 as ANQGSEA. V was clipped by 4 bases and J by 2 bases, with 12 bases between them. This CDR3 contains 13 residues. CDR3 protein: CSVGQEEPYEQYF. CDR3 DNA: TGCAGCGTTGGACAGGAGGAACCCTACGAGCAGTACTTC.

Only one count was recorded for this clonotype. The V and J genes are TRBV5-1 and TRBJ2-2; D ambiguous. V dropped 6 bases and J dropped 1 base, with 13 bases sitting between them. This CDR3 has 15 amino acids. The germline gives CDR1 SGHRS, CDR2 YFSETQ. CDR3 residues: CASMDGRVNTGELFF. The CDR3 DNA follows: TGCGCCAGCATGGACGGTCGTGTGAACACCGGGGAGCTGTTTTTT.

DNA for the CDR3: TGTGCCAGTAGTATAGTTGCAGGTAAAGAGACCCAGTACTTC. This translates into CASSIVAGKETQYF. The V gene is TRBV19, the J gene TRBJ2-5; unclear D gene. V was cut by 1 base and J by 3 bases, with 9 bases left in between. The CDR3 extends over 14 amino acids. Germline assignment: CDR1 LNHDA and CDR2 SQIVND (reference sequence).